This T cell receptor beta chain was sequenced for a study of shared clonotypes between healthy human individuals. Study as a whole: The plates for each donor numbered three CD4 naive, three CD4 memory, two CD8 naive and one CD8 memory.

The CDR3 is made up of 13 amino acids. Germline loops: CDR1 SGHTA, CDR2 FQGTGA. Trimming stripped 3 bases from V and 4 bases from J, with 8 bases between. Sequenced by immunoSEQ multiplex PCR; TCRdb stores in-frame clones only, minus some. The table lists fewer than 2.5 million clones, roughly 93% of them singletons. Material for sequencing was naive CD4+ T cells from PBMCs. Subset reported: CD45RA+ positively selected. The rearrangement uses TRBV7-3 and TRBJ2-3; D unresolved. The origin of this receptor is a man in his late teens or twenties in good health. Some clones in this sample may be carry-over from other donors' samples. CDR3 in amino acids: CASSFAPPDTQYF. The CDR3 nucleotides read TGTGCCAGCAGCTTTGCCCCGCCAGATACGCAGTATTTT.